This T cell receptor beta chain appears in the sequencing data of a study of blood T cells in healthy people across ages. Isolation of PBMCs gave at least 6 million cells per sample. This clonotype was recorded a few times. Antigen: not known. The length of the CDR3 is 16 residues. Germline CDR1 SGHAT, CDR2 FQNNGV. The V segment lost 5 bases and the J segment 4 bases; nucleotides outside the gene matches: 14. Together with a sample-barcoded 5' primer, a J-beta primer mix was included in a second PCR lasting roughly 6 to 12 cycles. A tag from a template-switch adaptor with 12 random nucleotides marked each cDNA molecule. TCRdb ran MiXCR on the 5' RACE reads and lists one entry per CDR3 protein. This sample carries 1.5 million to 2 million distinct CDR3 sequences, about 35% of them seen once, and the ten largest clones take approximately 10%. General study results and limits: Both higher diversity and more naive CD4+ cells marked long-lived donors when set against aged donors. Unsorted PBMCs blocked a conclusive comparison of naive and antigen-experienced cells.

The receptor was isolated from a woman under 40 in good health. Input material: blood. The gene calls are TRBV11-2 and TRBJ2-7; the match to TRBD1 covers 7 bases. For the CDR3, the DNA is TGTGCCAGCAGCGCAAGACCGACAGGGAGTAGGTACGAGCAGTACTTC. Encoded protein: CASSARPTGSRYEQYF.